The 2 T cell receptor beta chains in this list originate from one sample, sequenced in a study of cytomegalovirus exposure and HLA in healthy donors. Sequencing used immunoSEQ multiplex PCR; TCRdb keeps in-frame clones, though not all of them. The sample contains roughly 43,000 clones, 90% to 95% of which appear only once. Sequences were obtained from PBMCs. These receptor sequences come from a woman aged 18-35 years in good health and CMV-seronegative.

The chain links TRBV5-5 to TRBJ1-5; 8 bases are shared with TRBD1. The CDR3 contains 14 residues. The V segment lost 0 bases and the J segment 5 bases; nucleotides outside the gene matches: 1. Germline CDR1 reads SGHKS; CDR2 reads YYEKEE (reference sequence). The CDR3 is CASSLGTGHQPQHF. The CDR3, as DNA: TGTGCCAGCAGCTTGGGGACAGGGCATCAGCCCCAGCATTTT.

The genes are TRBV19 and TRBJ1-5; unclear D gene. The germline gives CDR1 LNHDA, CDR2 SQIVND (reference sequence). The CDR3 is 15 amino acids. Trimming cost V 1 base and J 4 bases, with 11 bases left between them. Here the CDR3 reads CASSIAGDLNQPQHF. The CDR3 DNA follows: TGTGCCAGTAGTATAGCTGGAGATTTGAATCAGCCCCAGCATTTT.